One sample yielded the 26 T cell receptor beta chains listed below, sequenced in a study of shared clonotypes between healthy human individuals. Naivety among CD8 cells was defined by CD45RO negativity and positive CCR7 selection, thereby excluding terminally differentiated effector memory CD45RA+ cells. Profiling relied on immunoSEQ multiplex PCR, and the TCRdb table lists in-frame clones only, not all of them. Here the sample spans around 1.9 million clones, around 95% being singletons. Sequencing was carried out using naive CD8+ T cells from PBMCs. Receptors originate from a man between 18 and 29 years old in good health. Some clones in this sample may be carry-over from other donors' samples.

The V and J genes are TRBV4-1 and TRBJ2-3; D ambiguous. Between the trimmed V and J ends, which lost 0 bases and 2 bases, there was a span of 3 bases. Germline V gene sequence: CDR1 MGHRA, CDR2 YSYEKL. The CDR3 has 13 residues. In DNA, the CDR3 is TGCGCCAGCAGCCAAGATGTCACAGATACGCAGTATTTT. The encoded protein is CASSQDVTDTQYF.

This sequence joins TRBV10-2 and TRBJ1-1; D is uncertain. Per germline, CDR1 WSHSY and CDR2 SAAADI. V lost 5 bases and J 3 bases, leaving 16 bases between the germline ends. The CDR3 sequence is 15 residues long. The CDR3 protein is CASSFIKGLDTEAFF. In DNA form, the CDR3 reads TGCGCCAGCAGTTTTATTAAGGGTTTGGACACTGAAGCTTTCTTT.

The gene calls are TRBV2 and TRBJ1-1, with 7 bases that match TRBD1. CDR1 and CDR2 from the germline V gene are SNHLY and FYNNEI. This CDR3 contains 17 residues. The trim removed 0 bases at V and 0 bases at J, leaving 7 bases unmatched. In DNA, the CDR3 is TGTGCCAGCAGTGAAGCCACCAGACAGGGCCTGAACACTGAAGCTTTCTTT. Amino acids: CASSEATRQGLNTEAFF.

The J gene is TRBJ2-7, the V gene TRBV4-2, with no clear D. Germline CDR1 and CDR2: LGHNA and YNFKEQ. The CDR3 totals 15 residues. V was trimmed by 3 bases and J by 5 bases, leaving 17 bases between them. The CDR3, as DNA: TGTGCCAGCAGCCAGACCGGGTCCGTCTCACACGAGCAGTACTTC. This codes for CASSQTGSVSHEQYF.

As concerns this clone: Other DNA sequences within the sample encode an identical CDR3. The chain joins TRBV27 to TRBJ2-7, with D unresolved. The CDR3 length is 14 residues. V shed 2 bases and J shed 0 bases, with 8 bases lying between them. Germline V gene sequence: CDR1 MNHEY, CDR2 SMNVEV (reference sequence). CDR3 protein: CASSLLASSYEQYF. The CDR3 region has the DNA TGTGCCAGCAGTTTACTGGCATCCTCCTACGAGCAGTACTTC.

The genes are TRBV7-6 and TRBJ1-2, with no clear D. Trimming stripped 1 base from V and 3 bases from J, with 9 bases between. This CDR3 is built from 14 residues. Germline V gene lookup returns CDR1 SGHVS and CDR2 FNYEAQ. This CDR3 is CASSLEGPDYGYTF. The CDR3 DNA follows: TGTGCCAGCAGCTTAGAGGGTCCCGACTATGGCTACACCTTC.

The gene calls are TRBV7-9 and TRBJ2-5; D uncertain. V was trimmed by 2 bases and J by 2 bases, leaving 9 bases between them. CDR1 and CDR2 from the germline V gene are SEHNR and FQNEAQ (reference sequence). This CDR3 contains 14 residues. Here the CDR3 reads CASSLSGWQETQYF. DNA of the CDR3: TGTGCCAGCAGCTTAAGTGGGTGGCAAGAGACCCAGTACTTC.

This chain connects TRBV28 to TRBJ1-2; a possible D gene is TRBD1 (6 bases). This CDR3 has 11 amino acids. Per germline, CDR1 MDHEN and CDR2 SYDVKM. V gave up 7 bases and J gave up 3 bases, with 6 bases separating them. The DNA for the CDR3 is TGTGCCAGCAAGGGGGACTATGGCTACACCTTC. This translates into CASKGDYGYTF.

About this clone: This same CDR3 is encoded by further DNA sequences in the sample. The chain links TRBV27 to TRBJ1-2; TRBD1 is a possible D gene (5 bases). Germline V lookup: CDR1 MNHEY, CDR2 SMNVEV (reference sequence). The CDR3 covers 14 residues. The ends were cut back, 2 bases at V and 3 bases at J, with 10 bases in the middle. DNA for the CDR3: TGTGCCAGCAGTTTAAGGGGCAGCTACTATGGCTACACCTTC. Amino acids: CASSLRGSYYGYTF.

The chain joins TRBV19 to TRBJ2-7; D possibly corresponds to TRBD1 (7 bases). The CDR3 runs to 13 residues. Trimming removed 11 bases at V and 1 base at J, with 15 bases between. Looked up from germline, CDR1 is LNHDA and CDR2 is SQIVND (reference sequence). CDR3 loop: CASRQGGSYEQYF. Written as DNA, the CDR3 is TGTGCCTCGAGGCAGGGGGGATCCTACGAGCAGTACTTC. Using reference TRBV19 and TRBJ2-7 for the parts outside the CDR3, the full variable domain is DGGITQSPKYLFRKEGQNVTLSCEQNLNHDAMYWYRQDPGQGLRLIYYSQIVNDFQKGDIAEGYSVSREKKESFPLTVTSAQKNPTAFYLCASRQGGSYEQYFGPGTRLTVT.

This sequence joins TRBV27 and TRBJ1-5; 9 nucleotides line up with TRBD1. Germline V gene lookup returns CDR1 MNHEY and CDR2 SMNVEV (reference sequence). V shed 6 bases, J shed 5 bases, and the junction held 2 bases outside the gene matches. This CDR3 is 13 amino acids long. The CDR3 sequence is CASRGTGYQPQHF. CDR3 DNA sequence: TGTGCCAGCAGGGGGACAGGGTATCAGCCCCAGCATTTT.

The chain uses TRBV19 and TRBJ1-2; no firm D call. The V gene's germline CDR1 is LNHDA and CDR2 SQIVND (reference sequence). Trimming removed 5 bases at V and 0 bases at J, with 10 bases between. This CDR3 is built from 14 residues. CDR3: CASSATGANYGYTF. In nucleotides, the CDR3 is TGTGCCAGTAGTGCGACGGGAGCTAACTATGGCTACACCTTC.

This clone came up once. One end of the junction does not line up with germline, which may come from a read error. The chain has TRBV7-9 and TRBJ1-1; D gene unclear. This CDR3 region has 12 residues. Germline V gene sequence: CDR1 SEHNR, CDR2 FQNEAQ (reference sequence). CDR3 loop: CASSLGDTKAFF. The CDR3 DNA sequence: TGTGCCAGCAGCTTAGGCGACACTAAAGCTTTCTTT.

The chain links TRBV28 to TRBJ2-4; 7 bases match TRBD2. Germline loops: CDR1 MDHEN, CDR2 SYDVKM. The CDR3 loop spans 18 amino acids. Unmatched junction bases numbered 13, after V lost 5 bases and J lost 0 bases. CDR3 amino acids: CASSGGVAGPPAKNIQYF. The CDR3 DNA reads as TGTGCCAGCAGTGGGGGAGTAGCGGGCCCACCAGCCAAAAACATTCAGTACTTC.

The gene calls are TRBV19 and TRBJ2-5; D possibly corresponds to TRBD1 (5 bases). Germline CDR1 LNHDA, CDR2 SQIVND (reference sequence). Trimming removed 3 bases at V and 4 bases at J, with 12 bases between. The CDR3 consists of 14 residues. CDR3 protein: CASSMVWQGETQYF. The CDR3 DNA reads TGTGCCAGTAGTATGGTTTGGCAGGGAGAGACCCAGTACTTC.

In its sample, this clone was seen once. The chain couples TRBV6-1 to TRBJ2-1; D not resolved. Trimming removed 2 bases at V and 0 bases at J, with 17 bases between. In germline, CDR1 is MNHNS, CDR2 SASEGT. CDR3 size: 18 residues. CDR3 nucleotide sequence: TGTGCCAGCAGTGAACGTTCTTGGACGGGCAGCTCCTACAATGAGCAGTTCTTC. This sequence encodes CASSERSWTGSSYNEQFF.

The chain uses TRBV5-1 and TRBJ2-7; D tentatively reads TRBD1 or TRBD2 (5 bases each). Germline CDR1 is SGHRS and CDR2 is YFSETQ. CDR3 length equals 15 residues. Trimming left V 4 bases short and J 3 bases short, with 17 bases between. CDR3: CASSLEPGRSYEQYF. Here the CDR3 DNA reads TGCGCCAGCAGCCTGGAACCGGGACGGAGCTACGAGCAGTACTTC.

The chain uses TRBV10-1 and TRBJ1-1; no reliable D call. The V gene lost 6 bases and the J gene lost 1 base, with 9 bases spanning the gap. Germline-derived CDR1 and CDR2 are WNHNN and SYGVQD (reference sequence). The CDR3 totals 13 residues. This CDR3 reads CASSPRGNTEAFF. In DNA form, the CDR3 reads TGCGCCAGCAGCCCACGGGGGAACACTGAAGCTTTCTTT.

The chain uses TRBV2 and TRBJ2-2; TRBD2 might be the D (5 bases). The V gene's germline CDR1 is SNHLY and CDR2 FYNNEI. The length of the CDR3 is 12 residues. V dropped 10 bases and J dropped 6 bases, with 12 bases sitting between them. The CDR3 region has the DNA TGTGCCACCCTGTTCGGGGCCGGGGAGCTGTTTTTT. Protein product: CATLFGAGELFF. Filled out from reference TRBV2 and TRBJ2-2, the complete variable domain reads EPEVTQTPSHQVTQMGQEVILRCVPISNHLYFYWYRQILGQKVEFLVSFYNNEISEKSEIFDDQFSVERPDGSNFTLKIRSTKLEDSAMYFCATLFGAGELFFGEGSRLTVL.

The gene calls are TRBV28 and TRBJ2-1; 12 nucleotides align to TRBD2. The V segment lost 5 bases and the J segment 12 bases; nucleotides outside the gene matches: 11. Germline V gene lookup returns CDR1 MDHEN and CDR2 SYDVKM. There are 15 residues in the CDR3. CDR3 DNA: TGTGCCAGCAGTCGGACTAGCGGGATCTCCGAAAGGCAGTTCTTC. Translating gives CASSRTSGISERQFF.

The chain joins TRBV5-6 to TRBJ2-7; 7 nucleotides match TRBD2. The V gene's germline CDR1 is SGHDT and CDR2 YYEEEE. The V segment lost 4 bases and the J segment 2 bases; nucleotides outside the gene matches: 3. The CDR3 extends over 13 amino acids. CDR3 DNA sequence: TGTGCCAGCAGCGGGGAGGGGACCTACGAGCAGTACTTC. This sequence encodes CASSGEGTYEQYF.

In its sample, this clone was seen once. This chain connects TRBV6-6 to TRBJ1-5; the D is unclear. The CDR3 sequence is 15 residues long. Germline CDR1 MNHNY, CDR2 SVGAGI (reference sequence). V lost 5 bases and J 6 bases, leaving 17 bases between the germline ends. CDR3 protein: CASSGYGSSGQPQHF. The CDR3, as DNA: TGTGCCAGCAGTGGGTACGGGAGTTCGGGTCAGCCCCAGCATTTT.

This clone appeared a single time. The gene calls are TRBV7-2 and TRBJ2-6; D gene ambiguous. V was clipped by 1 base and J by 2 bases, with 9 bases between them. Germline CDR1 SGHTA, CDR2 FQGNSA. The length of the CDR3 is 16 residues. CDR3 residues: CASSLVMVTGANVLTF. As DNA, the CDR3 is TGTGCCAGCAGCTTAGTAATGGTAACTGGGGCCAACGTCCTGACTTTC.

The chain employs TRBV4-1 and TRBJ2-7; the D gene is possibly TRBD1 (6 bases). CDR1 MGHRA and CDR2 YSYEKL come from the germline V gene. The CDR3 length is 15 residues. V dropped 3 bases and J dropped 5 bases, with 17 bases sitting between them. The CDR3 reads CASSQVTGRPNEQYF. The CDR3 DNA sequence: TGCGCCAGCAGCCAGGTGACAGGACGGCCTAACGAGCAGTACTTC.

CDR3 sequence: CASSYSKGISYEQYF. The CDR3 DNA is TGTGCCAGCAGTTACTCGAAAGGGATCTCCTACGAGCAGTACTTC. The chain uses TRBV6-5 and TRBJ2-7; unclear D gene. V lost 0 bases and J lost 0, with 9 bases in between. The germline gives CDR1 MNHEY, CDR2 SVGAGI. CDR3 length: 15 residues.

V usage is TRBV4-1 and J usage is TRBJ2-2, with TRBD2 matching over 9 bases. With V trimmed by 4 bases and J by 4 bases, 7 bases remained unmatched. Germline CDR1 is MGHRA and CDR2 is YSYEKL. CDR3 length: 16 amino acids. CDR3 DNA: TGCGCCAGCAGCCCCGTAGCGGGAGCTCGCACCGGGGAGCTGTTTTTT. Encoded protein: CASSPVAGARTGELFF.